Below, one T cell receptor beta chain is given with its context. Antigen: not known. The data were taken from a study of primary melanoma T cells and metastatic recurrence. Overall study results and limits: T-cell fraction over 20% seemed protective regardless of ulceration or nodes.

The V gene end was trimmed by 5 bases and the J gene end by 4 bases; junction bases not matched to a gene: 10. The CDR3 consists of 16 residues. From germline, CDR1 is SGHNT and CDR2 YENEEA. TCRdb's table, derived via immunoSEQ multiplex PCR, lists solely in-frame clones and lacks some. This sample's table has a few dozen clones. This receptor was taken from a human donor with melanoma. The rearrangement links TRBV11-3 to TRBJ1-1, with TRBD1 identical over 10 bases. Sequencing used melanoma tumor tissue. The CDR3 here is CASSRRDRGPGTEAFF. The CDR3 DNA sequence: TGTGCCAGCAGCCGCCGGGACAGGGGTCCGGGCACTGAAGCTTTCTTT. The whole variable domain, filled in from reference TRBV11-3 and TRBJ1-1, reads EAGVVQSPRYKIIEKKQPVAFWCNPISGHNTLYWYLQNLGQGPELLIRYENEEAVDDSQLPKDRFSAERLKGVDSTLKIQPAELGDSAVYLCASSRRDRGPGTEAFFGQGTRLTVV.